This T cell receptor beta chain is drawn from a study of CD8+ T cells in alopecia areata. This clone has a handful of counts. What it binds is not known. V gave up 7 bases and J gave up 0 bases, with 8 bases separating them. The germline V gene encodes CDR1 SQVTM and CDR2 ANQGSEA. The CDR3 sequence is 12 residues long. RNA extraction was followed by reverse transcription into cDNA, which acted as the sequencing template. TCRdb keeps only in-frame clones here, not all; method: immunoSEQ multiplex PCR. The repertoire has some 170,000 clones, 58% of them found once; the top ten carry roughly 16%. Regarding treatment: oral pan-JAK inhibitor, 5-10 mg twice daily. Lesional scalp tissue (obtained by punch biopsy) and peripheral blood were collected from alopecia areata patients. Study-wide results and caveats: There were also resident alphabeta T cells of normal skin sequenced in scalp samples.

This chain links TRBV29-1 with TRBJ2-3, with D hard to call. The source of this sequence is a human donor with alopecia areata. The source was CD4+ T cells sorted from blood, collected between weeks 55 and 70, from a patient treated with tofacitinib. The CDR3 loop is CSGGYSTDTQYF. DNA of the CDR3: TGCAGCGGGGGATATAGCACAGATACGCAGTATTTT.